The 2 T cell receptor beta chains listed next were all sequenced from one sample in a study of blood T cells in healthy people across ages. A J-beta primer mix and a sample-barcoded 5' primer were used in a second PCR of about 6 to 12 cycles. TCRdb processed the 5' RACE reads anew with MiXCR; each CDR3 protein has one entry. The sample lists 500,000 to 600,000 distinct CDR3 sequences, about 25% occurring once. The sample taken for sequencing was blood. The receptors shown here come from a woman between 70 and 85 years old in good health.

This clonotype has just a few counts. The chain is built from TRBV7-2 and TRBJ2-7; 10 bases map to TRBD1. Germline CDR1 is SGHTA and CDR2 is FQGNSA. J was trimmed by 3 bases and V by 2 bases; bases with no gene match: 4. There are 15 residues in the CDR3. The chain's CDR3 is CASSLRQGAGYEQYF. CDR3 coding DNA: TGTGCCAGCAGCTTACGACAGGGGGCTGGCTACGAGCAGTACTTC.

This clonotype turned up a few times. The chain couples TRBV24-1 to TRBJ1-2, with TRBD1 matching over 8 bases. V lost 3 bases, J lost 4 bases, and 9 bases stayed unmatched. The CDR3 sequence is 16 residues long. Germline V gives CDR1 KGHDR, CDR2 SFDVKD. The CDR3 protein is CATSDATGDDGYGYTF. The CDR3 region has the DNA TGTGCCACCAGTGATGCGACAGGGGATGATGGCTATGGCTACACCTTC.